This T cell receptor beta chain originates from a study of T cell repertoires in cytomegalovirus infection. Study at large: CMV epitopes that were recently identified and HLA-C-restricted were used alongside well-studied HLA-B-restricted ones. Both a matching HLA type and CMV infection were indicated by public TCR beta signatures.

V shed 4 bases, J shed 1 base, and the junction held 6 bases outside the gene matches. CDR1 is SEHNR, CDR2 FQNEAQ, per germline (reference sequence). The CDR3 has 15 amino acids. TCRdb re-derived calls from the reads in MiXCR, one entry per CDR3 protein. The sample holds about 770,000 distinct CDR3 sequences, 25% to 30% seen once. The sample holds a few counts of this clonotype. Its antigen is not known. Study observations and caveats: HLA-C-restricted TCR beta clonotypes specific for CMV led the ex vivo response. Individuals carrying CMV plus the relevant HLA were identified by cumulative frequency of public TCR beta families.

The receptor was derived from a human donor in good health (CMV status not recorded). Some clones in this sample may be carry-over from other donors' samples. This specimen was cultured CD8+ T cells from PBMCs, taken from culture after CMV antigen stimulation. The chain carries TRBV7-9 and TRBJ1-1; TRBD1 agrees at 7 bases. The CDR3 DNA sequence: TGTGCCAGCAGCTCAACGGGACAGCCGAACACTGAAGCTTTCTTT. Protein product: CASSSTGQPNTEAFF.